This is a list of T cell receptor beta chains from one sample in a study of spatial heterogeneity in lung cancer. Each CDR3 protein gets one entry after TCRdb re-called the 5' RACE reads with MiXCR. The sample includes roughly 9,800 distinct CDR3 sequences, 6.1% of them seen just once. This material consisted of normal lung tissue next to the tumor, taken at surgery. The receptor set was obtained from a male donor with early-stage non-small cell lung cancer. The CDR3 runs from the conserved cysteine through the conserved F or W. A D gene is named only where the DNA matches it firmly. Not every row has a clone size; where given, it reads once, few, many or a size class.

J gene,V gene,clone size,CDR3 length,D gene,CDR3 protein,CDR3 DNA
TRBJ2-2,TRBV20-1,many,15,-,CSAREGGPNTGELFF,TGCAGTGCTAGAGAGGGGGGCCCTAACACCGGGGAGCTGTTTTTT
TRBJ2-5,TRBV7-9,many,17,-,CASRFGRAGLAGETQYF,TGTGCCAGCAGGTTCGGTCGGGCGGGCTTGGCCGGAGAGACCCAGTACTTC
TRBJ2-1,TRBV29-1,-,14,-,CSGNLSPLYNEQFF,TGCAGCGGAAATCTCTCTCCCCTCTACAATGAGCAGTTCTTC
TRBJ2-1,TRBV7-2,medium-sized,15,-,CASSSPRGRDNEQFF,TGTGCCAGCAGCTCCCCCCGGGGCAGGGACAATGAGCAGTTCTTC
TRBJ2-7,TRBV20-1,-,14,TRBD2,CSAPTSGNSYEQYF,TGCAGTGCCCCAACAAGCGGGAACTCCTACGAGCAGTACTTC
TRBJ1-2,TRBV7-9,many,15,TRBD1,CASSRGTGEKDGYTF,TGTGCCAGCAGCCGGGGGACAGGGGAAAAGGATGGCTACACCTTC
TRBJ1-3,TRBV10-3,medium-sized,12,-,CATQGPGNTIYF,TGTGCCACCCAGGGGCCTGGAAACACCATATATTTT
TRBJ1-2,TRBV6-2/TRBV6-3,many,12,TRBD1,CASSGTGAGYTF,TGTGCCAGCAGCGGGACAGGGGCAGGCTACACCTTC
TRBJ1-6,TRBV7-2,few,15,-,CASSLGDTGRSPLHF,TGTGCCAGCAGCTTAGGGGACACCGGGCGTTCACCCCTCCACTTT
TRBJ1-1,TRBV7-2,many,13,TRBD1,CASSTGQVREAFF,TGTGCCAGCAGCACCGGACAGGTTCGTGAAGCTTTCTTT
TRBJ2-5,TRBV5-6,few,16,-,CASSHYRLRPKETQYF,TGTGCCAGCAGCCATTACCGACTCAGGCCGAAAGAGACCCAGTACTTC
TRBJ2-5,TRBV20-1,-,12,-,CSASRGAETQYF,TGCAGTGCTAGCCGCGGCGCGGAGACCCAGTACTTC
TRBJ2-1,TRBV7-2,many,12,TRBD1,CASSSTGDEQFF,TGTGCCAGCAGCTCTACAGGGGATGAGCAGTTCTTC
TRBJ2-7,TRBV2,-,14,-,CASSPGRISYEQYF,TGTGCCAGCAGTCCCGGACGGATATCCTACGAGCAGTACTTC
TRBJ2-3,TRBV7-2,many,16,-,CASSLMGGVYTDTQYF,TGTGCCAGCAGCTTAATGGGCGGGGTTTACACAGATACGCAGTATTTT
TRBJ1-1,TRBV6-1,many,13,-,CASSWEGGREAFF,TGTGCCAGCAGCTGGGAGGGGGGACGAGAAGCTTTCTTT
TRBJ1-2,TRBV7-9,many,13,-,CASSPDGIYGYTF,TGTGCCAGCAGCCCCGATGGGATCTATGGCTACACCTTC
TRBJ2-5,TRBV20-1,-,13,TRBD2,CSALTSGRETQYF,TGCAGTGCTTTGACTAGCGGGAGAGAGACCCAGTACTTC
TRBJ2-1,TRBV28,many,14,TRBD1,CASSSGQGMNEQFF,TGTGCCAGCAGTTCGGGACAGGGGATGAATGAGCAGTTCTTC
TRBJ2-7,TRBV20-1,many,12,-,CSARSESYEQYF,TGCAGTGCTAGGTCGGAAAGCTACGAGCAGTACTTC
TRBJ2-3,TRBV7-2,many,13,-,CASSQPSTDTQYF,TGTGCCAGCAGCCAACCAAGCACAGATACGCAGTATTTT
TRBJ2-2,TRBV7-2,many,16,-,CASSLVGGLNTGELFF,TGTGCCAGCAGCTTAGTCGGGGGCCTGAACACCGGGGAGCTGTTTTTT
TRBJ2-3,TRBV18,many,14,TRBD2,CASQRELDTDTQYF,TGTGCCAGCCAGCGGGAGTTGGACACAGATACGCAGTATTTT
TRBJ1-4,TRBV20-1,-,15,-,CSARPPTTVDEKPFF,TGCAGTGCTAGGCCTCCGACAACAGTGGATGAAAAACCGTTTTTT
TRBJ1-1,TRBV5-1,many,16,TRBD1,CASSLGTDGLNTEAFF,TGCGCCAGCAGCCTCGGGACAGACGGTTTGAACACTGAAGCTTTCTTT
TRBJ2-6,TRBV4-2,many,18,TRBD2,CASSQDGLAGSGANVLTF,TGTGCCAGCAGCCAAGATGGACTAGCGGGCTCTGGGGCCAACGTCCTGACTTTC
TRBJ1-3,TRBV30,many,12,-,CAWKGSGNTIYF,TGTGCCTGGAAAGGTTCTGGAAACACCATATATTTT
TRBJ2-1,TRBV7-9,few,15,-,CASSSPGTASDEQFF,TGTGCCAGCAGCTCCCCCGGGACGGCTTCGGATGAGCAGTTCTTC
TRBJ1-4,TRBV7-3,many,14,TRBD1,CASSLTTGSEKLFF,TGTGCCAGCAGCCTGACGACAGGGTCTGAAAAACTGTTTTTT
TRBJ2-1,TRBV7-9,many,13,-,CASSLTQGGEQFF,TGTGCCAGCAGCTTAACACAGGGTGGTGAGCAGTTCTTC
TRBJ1-2,TRBV19,many,12,-,CASSIDDLGYTF,TGTGCCAGTAGTATAGATGATTTGGGCTACACCTTC
TRBJ2-7,TRBV19,many,14,TRBD1,CALTSQGAPYEQYF,TGTGCCCTCACCTCACAGGGGGCCCCGTACGAGCAGTACTTC
TRBJ2-2,TRBV20-1,-,15,-,CSATSPNSNTGELFF,TGCAGTGCTACTTCTCCGAACTCCAACACCGGGGAGCTGTTTTTT
TRBJ2-7,TRBV6-2/TRBV6-3,medium-sized,15,-,CASSYPPQGRYEQYF,TGTGCCAGCAGTTACCCTCCGCAGGGGAGGTACGAGCAGTACTTC
TRBJ1-2,TRBV7-6,-,15,-,CASSPARGANYGYTF,TGTGCCAGCAGCCCAGCCCGGGGGGCTAACTATGGCTACACCTTC
TRBJ2-1,TRBV5-4,many,16,TRBD2,CASSPPGGRSRDEQFF,TGTGCCAGCAGCCCTCCCGGCGGGAGGTCTAGGGATGAGCAGTTCTTC
TRBJ2-1,TRBV29-1,many,14,TRBD1,CSVDRDSSYNEQFF,TGCAGCGTTGATAGGGACAGTTCCTACAATGAGCAGTTCTTC
TRBJ2-7,TRBV5-5,many,17,TRBD2,CASSWALLAGPSYEQYF,TGTGCCAGCAGCTGGGCCCTTCTAGCGGGCCCCTCCTACGAGCAGTACTTC
TRBJ2-5,TRBV5-4,few,17,-,CASSSGPTLVSQETQYF,TGTGCCAGCAGCTCCGGCCCCACCCTTGTCAGCCAAGAGACCCAGTACTTC
TRBJ1-6,TRBV6-6,many,20,-,CASSQTTHQALSSYNSPLHF,TGTGCCAGCAGTCAAACGACTCACCAGGCGTTAAGCTCCTATAATTCACCCCTCCACTTT
TRBJ2-1,TRBV23-1,medium-sized,18,TRBD2,CASSRSPTPSGGDNEQFF,TGCGCCAGCAGTCGATCCCCTACCCCCAGCGGGGGAGACAATGAGCAGTTCTTC
TRBJ2-1,TRBV27,many,11,-,CASSPGIAQFF,TGTGCCAGCAGTCCGGGGATTGCGCAGTTCTTC
TRBJ2-5,TRBV5-1,-,13,-,CASTRDLKETQYF,TGCGCCAGCACCCGGGACCTTAAAGAGACCCAGTACTTC
TRBJ1-2,TRBV7-2,many,13,-,CASSLDANYGYTF,TGTGCCAGCAGCTTAGACGCTAACTATGGCTACACCTTC
TRBJ1-2,TRBV20-1,many,13,-,CSARDQIGYGYTF,TGCAGTGCTAGAGATCAGATAGGGTATGGCTACACCTTC
TRBJ1-6,TRBV20-1,many,15,TRBD1,CSARQGPGHNSPLHF,TGCAGTGCAAGACAGGGGCCAGGACATAATTCACCCCTCCACTTT
TRBJ1-1,TRBV7-9,many,11,-,CASSPAGEAFF,TGTGCCAGCAGCCCCGCTGGGGAAGCTTTCTTT
TRBJ2-1,TRBV12-3/TRBV12-4,many,12,-,CASSLDAPEQFF,TGTGCCAGCAGCCTGGACGCACCTGAGCAGTTCTTC
TRBJ2-7,TRBV29-1,many,15,TRBD1,CSHAGGQGGAYEQYF,TGCAGCCACGCCGGGGGACAGGGGGGTGCCTACGAGCAGTACTTC
TRBJ2-7,TRBV18,many,15,-,CASSRRPGHLYEQYF,TGTGCCAGCTCACGCCGACCGGGACACCTCTACGAGCAGTACTTC
TRBJ2-1,TRBV20-1,-,15,-,CSARTRVSSYNEQFF,TGCAGTGCTAGGACCAGGGTGAGCTCCTACAATGAGCAGTTCTTC
TRBJ2-7,TRBV27,-,13,TRBD2,CASGGLAVYEQYF,TGTGCCAGCGGGGGACTAGCGGTCTACGAGCAGTACTTC
TRBJ2-2,TRBV6-4,many,14,-,CASSASPGTGELFF,TGTGCCAGCAGTGCGAGTCCCGGCACCGGGGAGCTGTTTTTT
TRBJ2-5,TRBV25-1,medium-sized,16,-,CASSGDRWTRGETQYF,TGTGCCAGCAGTGGGGACCGGTGGACCCGGGGGGAGACCCAGTACTTC